One sample yielded the 10 T cell receptor beta chains listed below, sequenced in a study. Each CDR3 protein gets one entry after TCRdb re-called the 5' RACE reads with MiXCR. The data contain around 5,600 distinct CDR3 sequences, 69% of them singletons. The sample taken for sequencing was memory CD4+ T cells sorted from a lymph node. Stated subset: memory CD4+ T cells, CD4+CD45RO+CD25-. The receptors were gathered from a female donor with breast cancer.

The chain carries TRBV5-1 and TRBJ2-7; 9 bases fit TRBD2. Trimming cost V 2 bases and J 3 bases; bases outside gene matches: 3. The CDR3 is made up of 14 amino acids. Germline CDR1 SGHRS, CDR2 YFSETQ. CDR3 loop: CASSFLAGDYEQYF. The CDR3 DNA is TGCGCCAGCAGCTTTTTAGCGGGAGACTACGAGCAGTACTTC.

The gene calls are TRBV7-3 and TRBJ1-6; 7 nucleotides match TRBD1. The CDR3 consists of 13 residues. V shed 2 bases and J 10 bases; nucleotides not matched to a gene: 2. Per germline, CDR1 SGHTA and CDR2 FQGTGA. CDR3 amino acids: CASSLDRESPLHF. The CDR3 nucleotides read TGTGCCAGCAGCTTAGACAGGGAGTCACCCCTCCACTTT.

In its sample, this clonotype was seen a few times. V is TRBV5-1 and J is TRBJ1-1; weak D call: TRBD1 (6 bases). The CDR3 consists of 13 residues. V dropped 0 bases and J dropped 6 bases, with 9 bases sitting between them. The germline gives CDR1 SGHRS, CDR2 YFSETQ. The CDR3 DNA reads TGCGCCAGCAGCTTGGAGTCAGGGGCTGAAGCTTTCTTT. This sequence encodes CASSLESGAEAFF.

The J gene is TRBJ1-6, the V gene TRBV7-2; D is undetermined. The V and J ends lost 3 bases and 7 bases respectively, with 7 bases between them. The CDR3 length is 13 residues. The germline V gene has CDR1 SGHTA and CDR2 FQGNSA. CDR3 nucleotides: TGTGCCAGCAGCTTTAGGGTCAATTCACCCCTCCACTTT. As protein: CASSFRVNSPLHF.

The gene calls are TRBV10-1 and TRBJ2-3; TRBD1 matches 9 bases. The germline V gene encodes CDR1 WNHNN and CDR2 SYGVQD (reference sequence). There are 14 residues in the CDR3. With 6 bases clipped from V and 1 base from J, the junction kept 2 bases outside the gene matches. The CDR3 loop reads CASSRDRGTDTQYF. The CDR3 DNA sequence: TGCGCCAGCAGCCGGGACAGGGGCACAGATACGCAGTATTTT.

The chain has TRBV18 and TRBJ2-3; the D call may be TRBD1 or TRBD2 (6 bases each). Germline V gives CDR1 KGHSH, CDR2 LQKENI. Trimming removed 3 bases from V and 2 bases from J, with 9 bases in between. This CDR3 has 14 amino acids. CDR3 nucleotide sequence: TGTGCCAGCTCACCTGGGGGGCCCACAGATACGCAGTATTTT. This gives the protein CASSPGGPTDTQYF.

The DNA of the CDR3 is TGTGCCAGCAGCTTAGTAATTGGCGGGGGGTGGGCTGAGCAGTTCTTC. Amino acids: CASSLVIGGGWAEQFF. The rearrangement links TRBV11-3 to TRBJ2-1; 8 nucleotides align to TRBD2. This CDR3 is 16 amino acids long. The trim removed 1 base at V and 9 bases at J, leaving 11 bases unmatched. The germline V gene has CDR1 SGHNT and CDR2 YENEEA.

The chain joins TRBV3-1 to TRBJ1-5; D gene unclear. Germline values: CDR1 LGHDT, CDR2 YNNKEL (reference sequence). The ends were cut back, 1 base at V and 4 bases at J, with 14 bases in the middle. CDR3 length: 16 residues. The CDR3 is CASSQGGTGLNQPQHF. The CDR3 nucleotides read TGTGCCAGCAGCCAAGGGGGTACCGGGTTAAATCAGCCCCAGCATTTT.

The chain carries TRBV29-1 and TRBJ2-6; no clear D gene. Germline loops: CDR1 SQVTM, CDR2 ANQGSEA. V was trimmed by 7 bases and J by 0 bases, leaving 10 bases between them. This CDR3 has 14 residues. The chain's CDR3 is CSARVSSGANVLTF. The CDR3 DNA is TGCAGCGCCCGGGTCAGCTCTGGGGCCAACGTCCTGACTTTC.

The chain recombines TRBV20-1 with TRBJ2-7, with TRBD2 matching over 7 bases. Germline V gene lookup returns CDR1 DFQATT and CDR2 SNEGSKA (reference sequence). V trimming: 0 bases; J trimming: 3 bases; junction bases outside the gene matches: 8. The CDR3 has 15 residues. The CDR3 nucleotides are TGCAGTGCTAGAGATGGGAGGGGAACTAACTACGAGCAGTACTTC. Translating gives CSARDGRGTNYEQYF.